This TCR beta chain was found in a study of radiation and T cells in renal cell carcinoma. Assay: immunoSEQ multiplex PCR; the TCRdb copy retains only in-frame clones and omits some. The top ten hold 10% to 15% of the sample, which has about 150,000 clones, roughly 87% seen once. Time point of the sample: blood 2 weeks post-SBRT. Specified treatment: 15 Gy SBRT to primary tumor, nephrectomy 4 weeks later. This CDR3 is 14 amino acids long. Germline-derived CDR1 and CDR2 are ENHRY and SYGVKD. Trimming removed 0 bases from V and 5 bases from J, with 11 bases in between. The rearrangement uses TRBV10-3 and TRBJ2-7, with D perhaps TRBD1 (6 bases). This material consisted of blood, taken from a patient whose treatment included radiotherapy and nephrectomy. This TCR was sampled from a woman aged 45 to 65 with renal cell carcinoma. The CDR3 region is CAISESGQEDEQYF. The CDR3 coding sequence is TGTGCCATCAGTGAGTCGGGACAAGAGGACGAGCAGTACTTC.